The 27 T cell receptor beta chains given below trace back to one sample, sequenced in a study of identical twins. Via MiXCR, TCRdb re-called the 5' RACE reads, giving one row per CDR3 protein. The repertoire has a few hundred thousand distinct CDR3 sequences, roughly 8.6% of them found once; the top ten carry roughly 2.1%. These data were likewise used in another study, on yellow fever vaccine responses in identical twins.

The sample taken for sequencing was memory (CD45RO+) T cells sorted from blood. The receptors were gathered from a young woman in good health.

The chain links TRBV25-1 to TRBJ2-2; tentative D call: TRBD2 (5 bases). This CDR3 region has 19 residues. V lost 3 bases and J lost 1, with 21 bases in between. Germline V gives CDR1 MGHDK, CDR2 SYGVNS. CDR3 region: CASSDHNRDWTENTGELFF. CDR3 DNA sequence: TGTGCCAGCAGTGACCACAATAGAGACTGGACTGAGAACACCGGGGAGCTGTTTTTT.

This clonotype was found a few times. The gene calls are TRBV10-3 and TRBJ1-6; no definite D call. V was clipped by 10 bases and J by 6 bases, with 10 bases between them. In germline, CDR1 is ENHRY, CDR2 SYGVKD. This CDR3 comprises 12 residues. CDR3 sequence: CATNDPNSPLHF. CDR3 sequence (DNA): TGTGCCACGAATGACCCTAATTCACCCCTCCACTTT.

In nucleotides, the CDR3 is TGCAGTGCTAGAGATATAATAGGTCAGGGCCACACCGGGGAGCTGTTTTTT. It is translated as CSARDIIGQGHTGELFF. This chain links TRBV20-1 with TRBJ2-2, with D maybe TRBD1 (5 bases). Germline V gives CDR1 DFQATT, CDR2 SNEGSKA (reference sequence). CDR3 length: 17 amino acids. V lost 0 bases and J 3 bases, leaving 17 bases between the germline ends.

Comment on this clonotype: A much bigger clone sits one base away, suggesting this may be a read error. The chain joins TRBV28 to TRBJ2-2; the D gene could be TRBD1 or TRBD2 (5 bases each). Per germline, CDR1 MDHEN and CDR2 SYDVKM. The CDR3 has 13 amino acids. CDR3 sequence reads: CRSWDENTGELFF. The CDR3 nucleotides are TGCAGAAGTTGGGACGAGAACACCGGGGAGCTGTTTTTT.

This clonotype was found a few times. In DNA form, the CDR3 reads TGTGCCACCAGCAAGATGACAGGGCTTTCCGAGCAGTACTTC. It encodes CATSKMTGLSEQYF. The gene calls are TRBV15 and TRBJ2-7; 7 bases map to TRBD1. CDR3 size: 14 residues. CDR1 and CDR2 from the germline V gene are LNHNV and YYDKDF (reference sequence). V shed 4 bases, J shed 6 bases, and the junction held 9 bases outside the gene matches.

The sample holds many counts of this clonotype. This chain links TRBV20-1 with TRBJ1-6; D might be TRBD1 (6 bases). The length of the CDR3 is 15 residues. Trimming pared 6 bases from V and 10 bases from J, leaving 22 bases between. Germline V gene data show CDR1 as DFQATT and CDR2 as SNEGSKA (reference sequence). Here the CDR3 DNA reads TGCAGTGCGAGACCCTCACAGGGAGAGGTGTCACCCCTCCACTTT. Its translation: CSARPSQGEVSPLHF.

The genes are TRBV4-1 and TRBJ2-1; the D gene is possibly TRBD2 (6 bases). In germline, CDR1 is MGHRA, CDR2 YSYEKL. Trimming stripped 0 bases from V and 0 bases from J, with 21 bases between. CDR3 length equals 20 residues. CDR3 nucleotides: TGCGCCAGCAGCCAAGAAGGTGGCCTAGCGACTCGAAGCTCCTACAATGAGCAGTTCTTC. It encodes CASSQEGGLATRSSYNEQFF.

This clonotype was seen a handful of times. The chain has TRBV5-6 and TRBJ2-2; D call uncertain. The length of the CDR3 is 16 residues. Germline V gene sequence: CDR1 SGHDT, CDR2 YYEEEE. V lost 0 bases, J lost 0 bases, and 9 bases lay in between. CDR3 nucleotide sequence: TGTGCCAGCAGCTTGGGCGAGTACGCGAACACCGGGGAGCTGTTTTTT. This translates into CASSLGEYANTGELFF.

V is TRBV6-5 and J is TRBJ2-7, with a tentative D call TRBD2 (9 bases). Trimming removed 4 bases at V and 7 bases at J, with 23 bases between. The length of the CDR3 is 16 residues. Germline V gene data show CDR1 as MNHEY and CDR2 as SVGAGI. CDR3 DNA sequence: TGTGCCAGCAGTTCCTCCCAGGGGGCGGGGGGGAGAGAGCAGTACGTC. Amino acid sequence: CASSSSQGAGGREQYV.

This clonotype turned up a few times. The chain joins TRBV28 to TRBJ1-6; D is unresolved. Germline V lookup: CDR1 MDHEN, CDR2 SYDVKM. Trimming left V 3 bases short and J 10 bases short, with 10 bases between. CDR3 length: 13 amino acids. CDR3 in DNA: TGTGCCAGCAGTTTGGGTACCCTCTCACCCCTCCACTTT. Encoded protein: CASSLGTLSPLHF.

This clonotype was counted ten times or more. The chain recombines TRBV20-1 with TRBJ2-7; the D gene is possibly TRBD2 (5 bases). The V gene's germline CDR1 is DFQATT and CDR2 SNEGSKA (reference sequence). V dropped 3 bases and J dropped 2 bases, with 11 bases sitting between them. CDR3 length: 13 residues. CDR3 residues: CSASGDYPYEQYF. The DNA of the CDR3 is TGCAGTGCTAGCGGGGATTACCCCTACGAGCAGTACTTC.

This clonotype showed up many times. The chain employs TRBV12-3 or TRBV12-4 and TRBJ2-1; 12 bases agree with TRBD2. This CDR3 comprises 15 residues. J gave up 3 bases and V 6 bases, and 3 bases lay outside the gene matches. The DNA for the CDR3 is TGTGCCAGCAGCCTAGCGGGAGGGCTCTACAATGAGCAGTTCTTC. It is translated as CASSLAGGLYNEQFF.

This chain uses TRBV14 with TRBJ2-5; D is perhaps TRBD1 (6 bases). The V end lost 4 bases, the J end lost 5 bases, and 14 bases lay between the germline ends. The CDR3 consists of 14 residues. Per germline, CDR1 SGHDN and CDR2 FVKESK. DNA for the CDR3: TGTGCCAGCAGCCGGTACAGGGTGGGGGAGACCCAGTACTTC. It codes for CASSRYRVGETQYF.

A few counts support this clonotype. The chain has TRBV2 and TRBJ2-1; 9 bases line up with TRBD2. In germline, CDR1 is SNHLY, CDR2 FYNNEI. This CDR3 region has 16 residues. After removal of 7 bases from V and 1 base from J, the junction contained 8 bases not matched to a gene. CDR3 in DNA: TGTGCCAGCACGAAGACTAGCGGTTCTTCCTACAATGAGCAGTTCTTC. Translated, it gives CASTKTSGSSYNEQFF.

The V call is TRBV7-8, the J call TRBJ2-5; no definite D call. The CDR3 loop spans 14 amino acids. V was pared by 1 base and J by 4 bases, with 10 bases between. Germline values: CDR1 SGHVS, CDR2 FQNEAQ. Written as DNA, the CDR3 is TGTGCCAGCAGCTTAGGAGTCCGGACAGAGACCCAGTACTTC. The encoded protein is CASSLGVRTETQYF.

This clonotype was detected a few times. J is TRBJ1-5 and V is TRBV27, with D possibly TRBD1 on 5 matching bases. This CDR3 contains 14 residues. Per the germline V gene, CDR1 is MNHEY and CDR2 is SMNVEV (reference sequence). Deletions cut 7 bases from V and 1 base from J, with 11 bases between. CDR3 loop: CASMEGSSNQPQHF. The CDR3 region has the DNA TGTGCCAGCATGGAGGGGTCGAGCAATCAGCCCCAGCATTTT.

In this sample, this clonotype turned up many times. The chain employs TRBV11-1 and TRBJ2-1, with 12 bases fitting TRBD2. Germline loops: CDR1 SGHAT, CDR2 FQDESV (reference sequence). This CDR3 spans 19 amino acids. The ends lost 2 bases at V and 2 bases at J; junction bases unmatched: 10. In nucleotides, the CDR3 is TGTGCCAGCAGCTTATCCCTAGCGGGGGGGCCTAGGGCCTACAATGAGCAGTTCTTC. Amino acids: CASSLSLAGGPRAYNEQFF.

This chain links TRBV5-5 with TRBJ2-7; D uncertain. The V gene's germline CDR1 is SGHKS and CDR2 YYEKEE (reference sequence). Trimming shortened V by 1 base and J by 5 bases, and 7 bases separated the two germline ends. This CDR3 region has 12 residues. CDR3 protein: CASSLSEDEQYV. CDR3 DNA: TGTGCCAGCAGCTTGTCCGAGGACGAGCAGTACGTC.

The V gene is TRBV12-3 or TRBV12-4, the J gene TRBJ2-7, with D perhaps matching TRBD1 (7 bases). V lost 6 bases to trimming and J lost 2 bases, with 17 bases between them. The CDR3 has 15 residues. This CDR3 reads CASRPTGAGTYEQYF. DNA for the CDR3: TGTGCCAGCAGACCAACAGGGGCGGGGACCTACGAGCAGTACTTC.

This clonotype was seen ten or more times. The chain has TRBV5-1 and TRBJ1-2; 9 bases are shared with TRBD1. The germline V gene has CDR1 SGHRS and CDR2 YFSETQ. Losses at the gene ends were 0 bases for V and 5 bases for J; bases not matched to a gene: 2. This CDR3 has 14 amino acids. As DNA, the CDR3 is TGCGCCAGCAGCTTGGAACAGGGGGCGTATGGCTACACCTTC. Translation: CASSLEQGAYGYTF.

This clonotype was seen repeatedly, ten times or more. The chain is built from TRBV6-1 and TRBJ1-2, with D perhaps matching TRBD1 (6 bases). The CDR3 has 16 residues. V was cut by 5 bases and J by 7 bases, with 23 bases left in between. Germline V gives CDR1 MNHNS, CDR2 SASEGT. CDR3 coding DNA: TGTGCCAGCAGTCATCTAGCATCGGGAGGGGGAAGTGGCTACACCTTC. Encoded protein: CASSHLASGGGSGYTF.

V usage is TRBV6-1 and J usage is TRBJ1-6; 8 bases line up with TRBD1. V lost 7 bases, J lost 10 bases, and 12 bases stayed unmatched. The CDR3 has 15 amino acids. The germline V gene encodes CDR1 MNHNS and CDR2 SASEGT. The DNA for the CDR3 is TGTGCCAGCATACCAGGGGGCAACGTTCAGTCACCCCTCCACTTT. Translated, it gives CASIPGGNVQSPLHF.

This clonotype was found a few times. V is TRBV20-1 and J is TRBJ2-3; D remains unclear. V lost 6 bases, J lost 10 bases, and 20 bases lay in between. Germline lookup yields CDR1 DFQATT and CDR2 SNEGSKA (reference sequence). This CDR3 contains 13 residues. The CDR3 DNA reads TGCAGTGCCAAACCCCCCGGAAGTTTTGCGCAGTATTTT. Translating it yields CSAKPPGSFAQYF.

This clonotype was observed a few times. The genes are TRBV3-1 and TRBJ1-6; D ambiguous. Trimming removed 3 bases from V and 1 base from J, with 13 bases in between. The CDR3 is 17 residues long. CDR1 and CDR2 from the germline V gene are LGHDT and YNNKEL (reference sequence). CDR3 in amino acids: CASSQSIPGSYNSPLHF. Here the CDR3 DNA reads TGTGCCAGCAGCCAGTCCATCCCCGGGTCCTATAATTCACCCCTCCACTTT.

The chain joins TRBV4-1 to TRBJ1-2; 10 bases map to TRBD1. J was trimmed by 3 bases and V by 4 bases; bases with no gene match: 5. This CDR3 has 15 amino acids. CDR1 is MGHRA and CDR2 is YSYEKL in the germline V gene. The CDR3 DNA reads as TGCGCCAGCAGCCCCCGACAGGGGGCTGACTATGGCTACACCTTC. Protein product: CASSPRQGADYGYTF.

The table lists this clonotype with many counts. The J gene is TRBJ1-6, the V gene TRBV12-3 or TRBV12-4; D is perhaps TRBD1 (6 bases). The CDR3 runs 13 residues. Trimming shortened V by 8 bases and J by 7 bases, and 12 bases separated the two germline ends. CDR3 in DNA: TGTGCCAGCCGGCAGGGGAGGAATTCACCCCTCCACTTT. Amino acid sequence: CASRQGRNSPLHF.

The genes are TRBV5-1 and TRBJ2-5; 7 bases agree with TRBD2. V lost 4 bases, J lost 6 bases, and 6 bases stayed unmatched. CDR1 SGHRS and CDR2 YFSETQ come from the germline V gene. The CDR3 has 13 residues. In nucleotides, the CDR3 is TGCGCCAGCAGCCGAGGGGAGGGGCAGACCCAGTACTTC. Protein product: CASSRGEGQTQYF.